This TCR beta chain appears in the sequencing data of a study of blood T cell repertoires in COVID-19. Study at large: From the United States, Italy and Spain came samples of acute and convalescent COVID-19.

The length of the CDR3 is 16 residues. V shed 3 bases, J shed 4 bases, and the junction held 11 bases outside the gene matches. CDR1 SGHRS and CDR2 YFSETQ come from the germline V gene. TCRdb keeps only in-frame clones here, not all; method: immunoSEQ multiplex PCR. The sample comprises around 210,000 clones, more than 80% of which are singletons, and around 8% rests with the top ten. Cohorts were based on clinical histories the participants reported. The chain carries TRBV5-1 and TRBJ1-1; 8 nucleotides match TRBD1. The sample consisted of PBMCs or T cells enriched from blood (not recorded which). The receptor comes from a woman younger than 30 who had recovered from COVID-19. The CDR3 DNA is TGCGCCAGCAGCTGGATCCAGGGGGCGCTTAGCACTGAAGCTTTCTTT. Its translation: CASSWIQGALSTEAFF.